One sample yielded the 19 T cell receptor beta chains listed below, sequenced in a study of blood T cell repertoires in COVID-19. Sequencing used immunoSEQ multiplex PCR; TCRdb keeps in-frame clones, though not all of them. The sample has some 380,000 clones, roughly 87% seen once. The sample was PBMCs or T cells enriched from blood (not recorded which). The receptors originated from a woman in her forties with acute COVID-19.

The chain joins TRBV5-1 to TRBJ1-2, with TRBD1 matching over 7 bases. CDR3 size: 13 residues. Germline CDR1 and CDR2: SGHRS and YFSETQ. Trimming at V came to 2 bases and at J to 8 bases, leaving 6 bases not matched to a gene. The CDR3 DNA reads TGCGCCAGCAGCTTCGACAGGGCGAAAGGCTACACCTTC. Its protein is CASSFDRAKGYTF.

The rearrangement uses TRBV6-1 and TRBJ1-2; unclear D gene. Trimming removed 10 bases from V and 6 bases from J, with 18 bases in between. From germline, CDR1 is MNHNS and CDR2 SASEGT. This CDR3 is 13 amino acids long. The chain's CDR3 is CAIKPREGNGYTF. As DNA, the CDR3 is TGTGCCATCAAACCGAGGGAGGGTAATGGCTACACCTTC.

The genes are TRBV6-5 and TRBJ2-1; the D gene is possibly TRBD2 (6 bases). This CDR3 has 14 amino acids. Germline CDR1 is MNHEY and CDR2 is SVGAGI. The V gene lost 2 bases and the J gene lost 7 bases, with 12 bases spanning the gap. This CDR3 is CASSYDGAGNEQFF. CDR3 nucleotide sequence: TGTGCCAGCAGTTACGACGGTGCGGGAAATGAGCAGTTCTTC.

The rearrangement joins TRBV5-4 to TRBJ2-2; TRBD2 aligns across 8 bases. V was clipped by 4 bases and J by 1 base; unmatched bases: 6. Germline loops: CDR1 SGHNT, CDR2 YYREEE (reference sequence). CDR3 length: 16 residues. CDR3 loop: CASSTLAGLNTGELFF. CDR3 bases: TGTGCCAGCAGCACCCTAGCGGGTCTGAACACCGGGGAGCTGTTTTTT.

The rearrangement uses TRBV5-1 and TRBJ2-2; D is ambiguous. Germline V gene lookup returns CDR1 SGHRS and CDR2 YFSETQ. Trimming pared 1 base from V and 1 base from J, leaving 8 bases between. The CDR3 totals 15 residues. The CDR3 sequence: CASSLSGVNTGELFF. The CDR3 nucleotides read TGCGCCAGCAGCTTGTCGGGTGTGAACACCGGGGAGCTGTTTTTT.

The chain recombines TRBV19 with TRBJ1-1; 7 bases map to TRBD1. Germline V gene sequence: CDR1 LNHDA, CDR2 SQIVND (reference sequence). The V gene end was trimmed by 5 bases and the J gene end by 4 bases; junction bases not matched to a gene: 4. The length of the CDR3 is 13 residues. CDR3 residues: CASSVTGVTEAFF. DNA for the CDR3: TGTGCCAGTAGTGTAACAGGGGTCACTGAAGCTTTCTTT.

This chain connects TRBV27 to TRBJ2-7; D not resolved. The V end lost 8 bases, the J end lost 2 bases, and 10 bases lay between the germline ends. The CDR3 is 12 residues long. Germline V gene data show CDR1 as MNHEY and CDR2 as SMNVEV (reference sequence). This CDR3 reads CASSDTPYEQYF. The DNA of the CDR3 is TGTGCCAGCTCCGACACCCCCTACGAGCAGTACTTC.

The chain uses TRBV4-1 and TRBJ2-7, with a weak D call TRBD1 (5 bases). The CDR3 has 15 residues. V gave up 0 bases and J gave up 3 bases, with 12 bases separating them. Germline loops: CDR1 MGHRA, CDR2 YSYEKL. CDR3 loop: CASSQESDNLYEQYF. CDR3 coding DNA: TGCGCCAGCAGCCAAGAATCGGACAACCTCTACGAGCAGTACTTC.

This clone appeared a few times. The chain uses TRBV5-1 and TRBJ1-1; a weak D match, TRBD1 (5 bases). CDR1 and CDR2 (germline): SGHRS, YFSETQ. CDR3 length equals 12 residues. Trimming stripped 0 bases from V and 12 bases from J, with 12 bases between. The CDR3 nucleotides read TGCGCCAGCAGCTTGGAAGGGGTAGAGACTTTCTTT. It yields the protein CASSLEGVETFF.

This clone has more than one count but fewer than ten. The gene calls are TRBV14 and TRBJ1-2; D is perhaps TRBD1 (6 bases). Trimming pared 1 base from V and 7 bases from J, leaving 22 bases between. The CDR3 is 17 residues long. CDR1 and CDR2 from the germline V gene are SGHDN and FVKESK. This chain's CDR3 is CASSQAFGLLGARGYTF. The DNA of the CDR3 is TGTGCCAGCAGCCAAGCGTTCGGCCTTTTGGGGGCGCGTGGCTACACCTTC.

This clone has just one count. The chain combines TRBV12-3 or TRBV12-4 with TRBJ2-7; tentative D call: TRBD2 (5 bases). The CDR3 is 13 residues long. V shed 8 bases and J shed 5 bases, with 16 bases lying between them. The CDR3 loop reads CASLVRGSHEQYF. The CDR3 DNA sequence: TGTGCCAGCCTAGTCCGCGGGTCCCACGAGCAGTACTTC.

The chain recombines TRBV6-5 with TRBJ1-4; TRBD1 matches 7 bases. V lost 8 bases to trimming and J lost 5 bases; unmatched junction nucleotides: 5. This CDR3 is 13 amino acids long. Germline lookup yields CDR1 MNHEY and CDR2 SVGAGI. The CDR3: CASQTGINEKLFF. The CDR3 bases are TGTGCCAGCCAGACAGGGATAAATGAAAAACTGTTTTTT.

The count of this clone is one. CDR3: CSVEEGTGAGNQPQHF. The CDR3 DNA follows: TGCAGCGTTGAAGAGGGGACAGGGGCGGGAAATCAGCCCCAGCATTTT. The chain combines TRBV29-1 with TRBJ1-5, with 10 bases identical to TRBD1. The CDR3 is 16 amino acids. Germline assignment: CDR1 SQVTM and CDR2 ANQGSEA. Losses at the gene ends were 0 bases for V and 4 bases for J; bases not matched to a gene: 6.

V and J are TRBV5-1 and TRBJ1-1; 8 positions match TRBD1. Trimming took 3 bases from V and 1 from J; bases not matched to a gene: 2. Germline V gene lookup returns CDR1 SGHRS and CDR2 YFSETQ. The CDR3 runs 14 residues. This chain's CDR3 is CASSSQGGNTEAFF. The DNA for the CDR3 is TGCGCCAGCAGCTCACAGGGGGGGAACACTGAAGCTTTCTTT.

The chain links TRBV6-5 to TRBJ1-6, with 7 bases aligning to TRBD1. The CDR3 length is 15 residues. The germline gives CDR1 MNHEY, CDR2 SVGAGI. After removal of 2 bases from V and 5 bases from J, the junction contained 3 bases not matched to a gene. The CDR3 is CASSYTGAHNSPLHF. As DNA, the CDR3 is TGTGCCAGCAGTTACACAGGGGCCCATAATTCACCCCTCCACTTT.

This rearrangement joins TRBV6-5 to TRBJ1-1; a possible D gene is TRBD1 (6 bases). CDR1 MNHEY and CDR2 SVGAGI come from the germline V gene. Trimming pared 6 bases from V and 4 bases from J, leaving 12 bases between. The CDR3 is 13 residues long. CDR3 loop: CASRTGLSTEAFF. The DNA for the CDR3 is TGTGCCAGCAGGACAGGCTTGAGCACTGAAGCTTTCTTT.

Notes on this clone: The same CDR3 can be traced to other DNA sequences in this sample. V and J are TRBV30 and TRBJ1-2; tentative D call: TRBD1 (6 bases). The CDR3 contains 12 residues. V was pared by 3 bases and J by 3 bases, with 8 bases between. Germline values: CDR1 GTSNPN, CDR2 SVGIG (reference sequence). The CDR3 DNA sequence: TGTGCCTGGAGCAAGGGGGACTATGGCTACACCTTC. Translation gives CAWSKGDYGYTF.

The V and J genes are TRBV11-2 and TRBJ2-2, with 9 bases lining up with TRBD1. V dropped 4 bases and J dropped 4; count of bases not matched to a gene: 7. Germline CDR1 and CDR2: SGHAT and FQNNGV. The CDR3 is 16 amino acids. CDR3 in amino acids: CASSWTGQGGTGELFF. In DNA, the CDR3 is TGTGCCAGCAGCTGGACGGGACAGGGAGGCACCGGGGAGCTGTTTTTT.

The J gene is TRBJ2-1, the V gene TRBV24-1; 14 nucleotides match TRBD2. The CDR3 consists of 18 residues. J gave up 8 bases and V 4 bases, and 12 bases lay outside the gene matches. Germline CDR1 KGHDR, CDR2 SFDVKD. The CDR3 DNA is TGTGCCACCAGTGACCCCGGGACTAGCGGGGGAATGCGCGATGAGCAGTTCTTC. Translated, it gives CATSDPGTSGGMRDEQFF.